These 15 T cell receptor beta chains share one sample of origin, sequenced in a study of T cell repertoires in cytomegalovirus infection. These TCRs are of unknown antigen specificity. TCRdb processed the reads anew with MiXCR; each CDR3 protein has one entry. The repertoire holds around 750,000 distinct CDR3 sequences, approximately 32% seen once, with around 12% in the top ten. The specimen was cultured CD8+ T cells from PBMCs, collected from culture after CMV antigen stimulation. These receptors were obtained from a human donor in good health (CMV status not recorded). Some clones in this sample may be carry-over from other donors' samples.

The genes are TRBV12-3 or TRBV12-4 and TRBJ1-5, with D possibly being TRBD1 (5 bases). This CDR3 spans 15 amino acids. V shed 0 bases and J shed 11 bases, with 17 bases lying between them. CDR3 bases: TGTGCCAGCAGTTTAGCAGGGGCCCAAATACGGTCCCAGCATTTT. Encoded protein: CASSLAGAQIRSQHF.

This clonotype was found many times. The chain combines TRBV7-2 with TRBJ2-5, with D maybe TRBD2 (6 bases). Germline V gene data show CDR1 as SGHTA and CDR2 as FQGNSA. Trimming cost V 5 bases and J 1 base, with 11 bases left between them. The CDR3 has 14 amino acids. CDR3 nucleotide sequence: TGTGCCAGCAGCCTACAGCGGGCCCAAGAGACCCAGTACTTC. Protein sequence: CASSLQRAQETQYF.

The chain joins TRBV12-3 or TRBV12-4 to TRBJ2-1; no firm D call. V was cut by 9 bases and J by 8 bases, with 14 bases left in between. The length of the CDR3 is 12 residues. The DNA for the CDR3 is TGTGCCAGTAAAGGGTCTTTCGATGAGCAGTTCTTC. Its protein product is CASKGSFDEQFF.

This clonotype was observed a handful of times. The V call is TRBV29-1, the J call TRBJ1-2; D call uncertain. The CDR3 consists of 13 residues. Germline V gene sequence: CDR1 SQVTM, CDR2 ANQGSEA. V shed 7 bases and J shed 8 bases, with 20 bases lying between them. CDR3 in amino acids: CSEHGSQEVGYTF. Written as DNA, the CDR3 is TGCAGCGAACACGGCTCCCAAGAGGTGGGCTACACCTTC.

This clonotype showed up just a few times. The genes are TRBV7-8 and TRBJ2-1, with D perhaps matching TRBD1 or TRBD2 (7 bases each). CDR1 SGHVS and CDR2 FQNEAQ come from the germline V gene. This CDR3 contains 17 residues. Trimming shortened V by 7 bases and J by 9 bases, and 28 bases separated the two germline ends. CDR3 DNA: TGTGCCAGCAAGCCGACAGGGAGGGTTTTGGTATTCGGTGAGCAGTTCTTC. Protein product: CASKPTGRVLVFGEQFF.

There are many counts of this clonotype. The chain couples TRBV6-1 to TRBJ2-1; D gene ambiguous. This CDR3 has 17 amino acids. Germline-derived CDR1 and CDR2 are MNHNS and SASEGT. With 0 bases removed from V and 4 bases from J, the gap between germline ends came to 16 bases. This chain's CDR3 is CASSEAISLSIYNEQFF. In DNA form, the CDR3 reads TGTGCCAGCAGTGAAGCAATATCCCTATCGATATACAATGAGCAGTTCTTC.

CDR3 in DNA: TGTGCCAACAGGGCGGGTGAAAAACTGTTTTTT. The encoded protein is CANRAGEKLFF. The chain combines TRBV27 with TRBJ1-4, with D possibly being TRBD1 (6 bases). The CDR3 length is 11 residues. The ends were cut back, 10 bases at V and 7 bases at J, with 10 bases in the middle. Germline V lookup: CDR1 MNHEY, CDR2 SMNVEV (reference sequence).

This clonotype was observed many times. The V gene is TRBV19, the J gene TRBJ2-1, with D perhaps given as TRBD1 or TRBD2 (5 bases each). V was cut by 3 bases and J by 4 bases, with 13 bases left in between. Germline V gene lookup returns CDR1 LNHDA and CDR2 SQIVND (reference sequence). This CDR3 is 15 amino acids long. The chain's CDR3 is CASSIGTPVYNEQFF. As DNA, the CDR3 is TGTGCCAGTAGTATCGGGACCCCGGTTTACAATGAGCAGTTCTTC.

The chain is built from TRBV6-6 and TRBJ2-5, with 7 bases that match TRBD1. Unmatched junction bases numbered 6, after V lost 3 bases and J lost 2 bases. The CDR3 spans 15 residues. Germline V gene lookup returns CDR1 MNHNY and CDR2 SVGAGI (reference sequence). CDR3 sequence (DNA): TGTGCCAGCAGTTATCCCGAGACAGGGCAAGAGACCCAGTACTTC. Protein: CASSYPETGQETQYF.

The chain has TRBV10-3 and TRBJ1-1; D call uncertain. This CDR3 has 14 residues. CDR1 ENHRY and CDR2 SYGVKD come from the germline V gene. Trimming pared 3 bases from V and 4 bases from J, leaving 12 bases between. This chain's CDR3 is CAISDKWVATEAFF. The CDR3 DNA is TGTGCCATCAGTGATAAGTGGGTGGCCACTGAAGCTTTCTTT.

This chain connects TRBV4-3 to TRBJ2-5; 7 bases line up with TRBD1. Trimming took 4 bases from V and 1 from J; bases not matched to a gene: 9. CDR1 is LGHNA, CDR2 YSLEER, per germline. CDR3 length equals 16 residues. CDR3: CASSLSPGGGQETQYF. The CDR3 bases are TGCGCCAGCAGCCTATCCCCAGGGGGTGGCCAAGAGACCCAGTACTTC.

This chain joins TRBV6-5 and TRBJ1-2; D gene ambiguous. Germline CDR1 is MNHEY and CDR2 is SVGAGI. This CDR3 contains 13 residues. V was pared by 0 bases and J by 10 bases, with 12 bases between. Here the CDR3 reads CASSYSIWSDYTF. CDR3 in DNA: TGTGCCAGCAGTTACTCGATATGGTCGGACTACACCTTC.

Concerning this clonotype itself: Possible read error: a much larger clone is one base away. V and J are TRBV7-3 and TRBJ1-6; D remains unclear. The V and J ends lost 2 bases and 6 bases respectively, with 11 bases between them. Germline V gene lookup returns CDR1 SGHTA and CDR2 FQGTGA. The CDR3 spans 15 residues. CDR3 nucleotide sequence: TGTGCCAGCAGCTTAGGGTCAGAGGTTAATTCACCCCTCCACTTT. Its translation is CASSLGSEVNSPLHF.

This clonotype was seen ten or more times. The chain has TRBV7-3 and TRBJ2-7; D remains unclear. The germline gives CDR1 SGHTA, CDR2 FQGTGA. The CDR3 is 14 amino acids. V was cut by 2 bases and J by 2 bases, with 10 bases left in between. In DNA, the CDR3 is TGTGCCAGCAGCTTACCGACGGATACCTACGAGCAGTACGTC. Translation: CASSLPTDTYEQYV.

The chain combines TRBV6-5 with TRBJ2-3; 9 bases match TRBD2. The CDR3 spans 15 residues. V lost 5 bases to trimming and J lost 1 base; unmatched junction nucleotides: 4. CDR1 MNHEY and CDR2 SVGAGI come from the germline V gene. CDR3 amino acids: CASSVPSGGTDTQYF. In nucleotides, the CDR3 is TGTGCCAGCAGTGTCCCTAGCGGGGGCACAGATACGCAGTATTTT.